This T cell receptor beta chain was captured by sequencing in a study of T-cell memory formation after mild COVID-19. A 5'RACE reaction primed in the constant segment made cDNA libraries of TCR alpha and TCR beta, and these carried sample barcodes and UMIs. TCRdb re-analysed the 5' RACE reads in MiXCR, keeping a single row per CDR3 protein. The table has over 130,000 distinct CDR3 sequences, around 15% seen once. This clonotype counts as medium-sized. Its target is unknown. General study findings and limits: Whether second-wave clones peaking at day 37 were SARS-CoV-2 specific went unconfirmed. Among clones contracting day 15 to 85, CD4/CD8 was balanced, whereas later expanders leaned CD4+.

Germline CDR1 is SGHVS and CDR2 is FQNEAQ. With V trimmed by 1 base and J by 6 bases, 1 base remained unmatched. The CDR3 is made up of 14 amino acids. The V call is TRBV7-8, the J call TRBJ2-2; 8 nucleotides match TRBD1. The source of this sequence is an adult woman who had mild COVID-19 (a few samples of this study predate the infection). Cell type and time point are not known. The sequencing input was PBMCs or a T cell subset sorted from them (not recorded which). The CDR3 nucleotides read TGTGCCAGCAGCTTAGAGACAGGGGCCGGGGAGCTGTTTTTT. Amino acid sequence: CASSLETGAGELFF.